One and the same sample provided the 8 T cell receptor beta chains below, sequenced in a study of blood T cell repertoires in COVID-19. The assay was immunoSEQ multiplex PCR, and TCRdb's table has in-frame clones only and misses some. The sample holds over 200,000 clones, 70% to 90% seen once. Sample: PBMCs or T cells enriched from blood (not recorded which). The receptors here all came from a woman aged 50 to 60 in a cohort exposed to, infected with or recovered from COVID-19 (not recorded which).

The rearrangement joins TRBV10-2 to TRBJ2-1, with 11 bases aligning to TRBD2. CDR3 length equals 16 residues. CDR1 and CDR2 from the germline V gene are WSHSY and SAAADI. After removal of 6 bases from V and 4 bases from J, the junction contained 8 bases not matched to a gene. The CDR3 DNA follows: TGCGCCAGCAGAGTAGCTAGCGGGGGGCCATACAATGAGCAGTTCTTC. Its protein is CASRVASGGPYNEQFF.

This chain joins TRBV5-4 and TRBJ1-3; D not resolved. This CDR3 region has 12 residues. Germline V gene data show CDR1 as SGHNT and CDR2 as YYREEE (reference sequence). V dropped 5 bases and J dropped 3 bases, with 6 bases sitting between them. In nucleotides, the CDR3 is TGTGCCAGCAGTGCCGGTGGAAACACCATATATTTT. Amino acid sequence: CASSAGGNTIYF.

V gene TRBV7-3 combines with J gene TRBJ2-1; D might be TRBD2 (6 bases). The CDR3 is 15 residues long. V lost 5 bases to trimming and J lost 11 bases, with 22 bases between them. Germline V gene data show CDR1 as SGHTA and CDR2 as FQGTGA. This CDR3 is CASSRGSIMEAKQFF. The CDR3 nucleotides are TGTGCCAGCAGCCGGGGGAGTATCATGGAGGCTAAGCAGTTCTTC.

The chain employs TRBV30 and TRBJ1-4, with D tentatively TRBD1 (5 bases). V lost 7 bases and J 5 bases, leaving 17 bases between the germline ends. This CDR3 has 14 amino acids. CDR1 is GTSNPN and CDR2 is SVGIG in the germline V gene (reference sequence). CDR3 region: CALDEGLRNEKLFF. The CDR3, as DNA: TGTGCCTTGGACGAGGGACTCAGGAATGAAAAACTGTTTTTT.

The V and J genes are TRBV29-1 and TRBJ1-1, with a weak D call TRBD1 (5 bases). Germline CDR1 SQVTM, CDR2 ANQGSEA. V lost 2 bases and J lost 4, with 8 bases in between. The CDR3 totals 12 residues. CDR3 protein: CSVEQGPTEAFF. In nucleotides, the CDR3 is TGCAGCGTTGAACAGGGCCCCACTGAAGCTTTCTTT.

The rearrangement links TRBV9 to TRBJ2-7; 11 bases match TRBD1. Germline CDR1 and CDR2: SGDLS and YYNGEE. This CDR3 contains 15 residues. The CDR3 DNA reads as TGTGGGGTAAACGGCTGGACAGGGGGCCCCTACGAGCAGTACTTC. As protein: CGVNGWTGGPYEQYF.

The chain combines TRBV10-3 with TRBJ2-3, with a possible D match to TRBD1 (8 bases). Germline CDR1 and CDR2: ENHRY and SYGVKD. V shed 10 bases and J shed 3 bases, with 20 bases lying between them. CDR3 size: 15 residues. The CDR3 DNA reads TGTGCCACCTTCACAGGGGGAGGGGCGACAGATACGCAGTATTTT. It specifies CATFTGGGATDTQYF.

The J gene is TRBJ2-1, the V gene TRBV27; the match to TRBD2 covers 10 bases. The junction had 14 bases not matched to a gene; V was cut back by 6 bases and J by 9 bases. This CDR3 has 16 residues. Per the germline V gene, CDR1 is MNHEY and CDR2 is SMNVEV (reference sequence). Here the CDR3 DNA reads TGTGCCAGCAGAGAAGCCTTAGCGGGGGGACGCGTTGAGCAGTTCTTC. Amino acids: CASREALAGGRVEQFF.